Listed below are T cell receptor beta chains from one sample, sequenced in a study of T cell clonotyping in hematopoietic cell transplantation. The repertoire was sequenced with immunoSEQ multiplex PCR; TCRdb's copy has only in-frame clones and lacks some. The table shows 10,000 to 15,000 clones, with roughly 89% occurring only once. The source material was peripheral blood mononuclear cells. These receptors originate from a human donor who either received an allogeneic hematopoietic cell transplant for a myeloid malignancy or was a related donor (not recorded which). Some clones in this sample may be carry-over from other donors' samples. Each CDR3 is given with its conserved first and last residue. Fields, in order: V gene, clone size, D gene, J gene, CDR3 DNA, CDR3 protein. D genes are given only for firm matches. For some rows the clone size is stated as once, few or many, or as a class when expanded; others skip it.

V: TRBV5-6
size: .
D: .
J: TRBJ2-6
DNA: TGTGCCAGCAGCCTTAGGGCCAACGTCCTGACTTTC
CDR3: CASSLRANVLTF

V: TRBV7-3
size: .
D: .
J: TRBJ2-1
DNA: TGTGCCAGCAGCTTACATGGATCCACCAATGAGCAGTTCTTC
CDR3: CASSLHGSTNEQFF

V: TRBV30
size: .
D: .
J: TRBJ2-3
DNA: TGTGCCTGGAGTGACGGGGATACGCAGTATTTT
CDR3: CAWSDGDTQYF

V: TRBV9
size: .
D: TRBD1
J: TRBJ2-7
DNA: TGTGCCAGCAGCGTAGGGTTTACGGGGACAGGGTCGGCTTACGAGCAGTACTTC
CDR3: CASSVGFTGTGSAYEQYF

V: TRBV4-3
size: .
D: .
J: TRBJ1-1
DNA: TGCGCCAGCAGCCAAGATCGGTGGGGAAGGGAAGCTTTCTTT
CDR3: CASSQDRWGREAFF

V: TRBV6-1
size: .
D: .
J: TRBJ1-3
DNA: TGTGCCAGCAGTGAAGGTCGGAGAATTGGAAACACCATATATTTT
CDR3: CASSEGRRIGNTIYF

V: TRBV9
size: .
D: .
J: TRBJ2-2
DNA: TGTGCCAGCAGCGTTACTAGTTTCCCCACCGGGGAGCTGTTTTTT
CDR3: CASSVTSFPTGELFF

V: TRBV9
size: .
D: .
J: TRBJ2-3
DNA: TGTGCCAGCGGGCCTAGCACAGATACGCAGTATTTT
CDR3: CASGPSTDTQYF

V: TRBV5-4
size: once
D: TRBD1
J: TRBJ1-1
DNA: TGTGCCAGCAGCAGGACAGGGCAGAACACTGAAGCTTTCTTT
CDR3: CASSRTGQNTEAFF

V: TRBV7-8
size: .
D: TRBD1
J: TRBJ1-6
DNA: TGTGCCAGCGGTGAGGGACAGGGCTTCTATAATTCACCCCTCCACTTT
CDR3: CASGEGQGFYNSPLHF

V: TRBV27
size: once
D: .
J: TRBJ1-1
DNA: TGTGCCAGCAGTTTATCTATTAGTACTGAAGCTTTCTTT
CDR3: CASSLSISTEAFF

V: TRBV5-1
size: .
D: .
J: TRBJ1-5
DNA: TGCGCCAGCAGACCCGGGACCGACCAAAATCAGCCCCAGCATTTT
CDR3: CASRPGTDQNQPQHF

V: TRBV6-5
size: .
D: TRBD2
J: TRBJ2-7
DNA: TGTGCCAGCAGGGGGACTAGTGCCTCCTACGAGCAGTACTTC
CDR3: CASRGTSASYEQYF

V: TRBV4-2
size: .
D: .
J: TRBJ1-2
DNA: TGTGCCAGCAGCCATCCCGGCAGGGAAGATGGCTACACCTTC
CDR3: CASSHPGREDGYTF

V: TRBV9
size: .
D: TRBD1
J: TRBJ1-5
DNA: TGTGCCAGCAGCCAGACAGGGGGCGAAGTTCAGCCCCAGCATTTT
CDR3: CASSQTGGEVQPQHF

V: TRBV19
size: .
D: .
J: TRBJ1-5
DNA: TGTGCCAGTAGTATTGGTTGGCAGGGCAATCAGCCCCAGCATTTT
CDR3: CASSIGWQGNQPQHF

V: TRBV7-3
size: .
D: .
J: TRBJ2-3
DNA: TGTGCCAGCAGCTTAAGAGGGGGTGATACAGATACGCAGTATTTT
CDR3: CASSLRGGDTDTQYF

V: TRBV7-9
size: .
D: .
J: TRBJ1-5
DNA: TGTGCCAGCAGCTTAAGCAATCAGCCCCAGCATTTT
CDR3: CASSLSNQPQHF

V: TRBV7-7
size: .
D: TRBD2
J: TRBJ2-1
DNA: TGTGCTAGCAGCTTAGGCCGACTTAGCGGGGGGGCAAATGAGCAGTTCTTC
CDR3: CASSLGRLSGGANEQFF

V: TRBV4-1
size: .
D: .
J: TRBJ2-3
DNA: TGCGCCAGCAGCCAAGAAGAGGGATTCACAGATACGCAGTATTTT
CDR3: CASSQEEGFTDTQYF

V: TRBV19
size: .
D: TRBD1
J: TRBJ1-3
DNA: TGTGCCAGTAGTCTCACCGGGACAGGGGTAAACACCATATATTTT
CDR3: CASSLTGTGVNTIYF

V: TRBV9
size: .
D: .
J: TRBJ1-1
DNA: TGTGCCAGCAGCGAAGTAGGAGGGGCGCGTAGCACTGAAGCTTTCTTT
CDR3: CASSEVGGARSTEAFF